Listed below are T cell receptor beta chains from one sample, sequenced in a study of long-term antiretroviral therapy in people with HIV. Method: immunoSEQ multiplex PCR; TCRdb's copy keeps in-frame clones and lacks some. The sample carries about 20,000 clones, around 89% recorded once. The material sequenced was unsorted PBMCs, taken 4.2 years after starting antiretroviral therapy. These TCRs come from a man aged 50 to 60 with HIV. CDR3s include the opening cysteine and the closing phenylalanine or tryptophan. D genes are given only for firm matches. Size values are once, few and many counts, or a class for expanded clones, and some rows have none.

v_call	clone_size	j_call	d_call	cdr3_aa	cdr3_nt
TRBV4-2	NA	TRBJ1-6	NA	CASSRQSDNSPLHF	TGTGCCAGCAGCCGACAATCTGATAATTCACCCCTCCACTTT
TRBV4-1	NA	TRBJ1-2	TRBD1	CASSLTGTGVDGYTF	TGCGCCAGCAGCCTTACCGGGACAGGGGTTGATGGCTACACCTTC
TRBV2	NA	TRBJ2-5	TRBD1	CASRDRVGETQYF	TGTGCCAGCAGGGACAGGGTAGGGGAGACCCAGTACTTC
TRBV7-6	NA	TRBJ2-2	TRBD2	CASSSGASGDHTNTGELFF	TGTGCCAGCAGCTCAGGGGCTAGCGGGGACCATACGAACACCGGGGAGCTGTTTTTT
TRBV6-6	NA	TRBJ1-2	NA	CASRLRDIYGYTF	TGTGCCAGCAGACTCCGGGACATCTATGGCTACACCTTC
TRBV30	NA	TRBJ1-6	NA	CAWSVNGGDSPLHF	TGTGCCTGGAGTGTAAATGGTGGCGATTCACCCCTCCACTTT
TRBV7-9	NA	TRBJ2-3	TRBD1	CASSFVLQGGGSDTQYF	TGTGCCAGCAGCTTCGTCCTACAGGGGGGCGGGTCAGATACGCAGTATTTT
TRBV9	NA	TRBJ1-1	NA	CASGVGGARGGYTEAFF	TGTGCCAGCGGCGTCGGGGGGGCGCGGGGTGGATACACTGAAGCTTTCTTT
TRBV30	NA	TRBJ2-6	NA	CAWSIGFSGANVLTF	TGTGCCTGGAGTATAGGGTTCTCTGGGGCCAACGTCCTGACTTTC
TRBV6-5	NA	TRBJ2-7	TRBD1	CASSYSGGQGFAEQYF	TGTGCCAGCAGTTACTCGGGTGGACAGGGGTTCGCCGAGCAGTACTTC
TRBV4-1	few	TRBJ2-7	NA	CASSQDGGYEQYF	TGCGCCAGCAGCCAAGATGGGGGCTACGAGCAGTACTTC
TRBV11-2	once	TRBJ2-7	TRBD1	CASSDPTGTASYEQYF	TGTGCCAGCAGCGACCCGACAGGGACGGCATCCTACGAGCAGTACTTC
TRBV5-1	NA	TRBJ2-7	TRBD2	CASSPDRGGGGYEQYF	TGCGCCAGCAGCCCGGATCGGGGCGGGGGGGGTTACGAGCAGTACTTC
TRBV30	NA	TRBJ1-5	TRBD1	CAWSQGDTKDSSNQPQHF	TGTGCCTGGAGCCAGGGGGACACGAAGGATAGTAGCAATCAGCCCCAGCATTTT
TRBV7-9	few	TRBJ2-7	NA	CASTSPQQSSYEQYF	TGTGCCAGCACCAGCCCACAACAGAGCTCCTACGAGCAGTACTTC
TRBV19	NA	TRBJ1-2	NA	CASKGSFTNYGYTF	TGTGCCAGTAAAGGGTCCTTTACCAACTATGGCTACACCTTC
TRBV21-1	NA	TRBJ1-4	NA	CASSLSGGLGEKLFF	TGTGCCAGCAGCCTCAGTGGTGGTTTGGGAGAAAAACTGTTTTTT
TRBV6-6	once	TRBJ1-6	TRBD1	CASSQGDRLPSPLHF	TGTGCCAGCAGTCAGGGGGACAGGCTACCCTCTCCCCTCCACTTT
TRBV2	NA	TRBJ2-7	NA	CASSDETAEQYF	TGTGCCAGCAGTGATGAGACAGCCGAGCAGTACTTC
TRBV7-2	NA	TRBJ2-7	TRBD1	CASSLALQTGAHEQYF	TGTGCCAGCAGCTTAGCGTTGCAGACAGGGGCCCACGAGCAGTACTTC
TRBV11-2	NA	TRBJ2-1	NA	CASSFVGWQQNEQFF	TGTGCCAGCAGCTTCGTCGGGTGGCAGCAGAATGAGCAGTTCTTC
TRBV6-5	NA	TRBJ1-1	NA	CASSYPGDTEAFF	TGTGCCAGCAGTTACCCAGGGGACACTGAAGCTTTCTTT
TRBV4-1	NA	TRBJ2-7	NA	CASSQDQGAGLNEQYF	TGCGCCAGCAGCCAAGATCAGGGAGCAGGTTTGAACGAGCAGTACTTC
TRBV25-1	NA	TRBJ2-2	NA	CASRGDWYGELFF	TGTGCCAGCAGGGGAGACTGGTACGGGGAGCTGTTTTTT
TRBV28	NA	TRBJ2-3	TRBD2	CASSTSGYTDTQYF	TGTGCCAGCAGCACTAGCGGGTACACAGATACGCAGTATTTT
TRBV6-6	NA	TRBJ2-7	TRBD2	CASSYSSGGAAYEQYF	TGTGCCAGCAGTTACTCATCGGGGGGGGCCGCCTACGAGCAGTACTTC
TRBV7-2	NA	TRBJ2-3	TRBD2	CASSPPLQREFSTDTQYF	TGTGCCAGCAGCCCCCCCCTTCAGCGGGAATTTAGCACAGATACGCAGTATTTT
TRBV29-1	NA	TRBJ1-1	NA	CSVDSGESNTEAFF	TGCAGCGTTGATTCCGGGGAAAGTAACACTGAAGCTTTCTTT
TRBV5-1	once	TRBJ2-7	NA	CASSLAPGRGYEQYF	TGCGCCAGCAGCTTGGCCCCAGGCAGGGGATACGAGCAGTACTTC
TRBV13	once	TRBJ2-7	NA	CASSSDNNEQYF	TGTGCCAGCAGCTCGGACAACAACGAGCAGTACTTC
TRBV2	NA	TRBJ2-5	NA	CASSAPGDRETQYF	TGTGCCAGCAGCGCGCCGGGGGATAGAGAGACCCAGTACTTC
TRBV25-1	NA	TRBJ1-2	NA	CASSEVEAYGYTF	TGTGCCAGCAGCGAGGTAGAGGCTTATGGCTACACCTTC
TRBV11-2	NA	TRBJ1-6	TRBD1	CASSFSGTGGSPLHF	TGTGCCAGCAGCTTTTCCGGGACAGGGGGTTCACCCCTCCACTTT
TRBV19	NA	TRBJ2-4	NA	CATTGEPLAKNIQYF	TGTGCCACCACGGGGGAGCCCTTAGCCAAAAACATTCAGTACTTC
TRBV10-1	NA	TRBJ2-7	NA	CASSGGGLYEQYF	TGCGCCAGCAGTGGAGGGGGGCTCTACGAGCAGTACTTC
TRBV19	NA	TRBJ2-7	NA	CASRPGHGSYEQYF	TGTGCCAGTAGGCCGGGACACGGATCCTACGAGCAGTACTTC
TRBV18	NA	TRBJ1-2	NA	CASSPPNRPPGYGYTF	TGTGCCAGCTCACCACCGAACAGGCCGCCCGGGTATGGCTACACCTTC
TRBV7-9	NA	TRBJ1-1	NA	CASSFRDDAFF	TGTGCCAGCAGCTTCCGGGACGATGCTTTCTTT
TRBV6-5	NA	TRBJ2-7	NA	CASLGPATYEQYF	TGTGCCAGCCTAGGGCCCGCCACCTACGAGCAGTACTTC
TRBV4-1	NA	TRBJ2-3	NA	CASSLGSAPDTQYF	TGCGCCAGCAGCCTGGGATCCGCCCCAGATACGCAGTATTTT
TRBV7-9	once	TRBJ1-2	NA	CASSFGRDDGYTF	TGTGCCAGCAGCTTTGGCAGGGATGATGGCTACACCTTC
TRBV11-2	NA	TRBJ2-3	TRBD2	CASRGGGADTQYF	TGTGCCAGCCGGGGGGGAGGGGCCGATACGCAGTATTTT
TRBV28	NA	TRBJ1-5	TRBD1	CASSGTGGRQPQHF	TGTGCCAGCAGCGGGACAGGGGGACGCCAGCCCCAGCATTTT
TRBV27	NA	TRBJ2-2	TRBD2	CASTFPAGGTGELFF	TGTGCCAGCACGTTCCCAGCGGGGGGGACCGGGGAGCTGTTTTTT
TRBV2	NA	TRBJ2-3	TRBD2	CASSDLAGDSTDTQYF	TGTGCCAGCAGCGACCTAGCGGGGGATTCCACAGATACGCAGTATTTT
TRBV5-6	NA	TRBJ1-2	TRBD1	CASSQDRGKIGYTF	TGTGCCAGCAGCCAGGACAGGGGGAAAATTGGCTACACCTTC
TRBV5-5	once	TRBJ2-3	NA	CASSLGAGPSTDTQYF	TGTGCCAGCAGCTTGGGGGCGGGGCCTAGCACAGATACGCAGTATTTT
TRBV30	NA	TRBJ2-2	NA	CAWSVNAGAYTGELFF	TGTGCCTGGAGTGTAAATGCGGGGGCGTACACCGGGGAGCTGTTTTTT
TRBV11-2	NA	TRBJ2-7	NA	CASSALMSYEQYF	TGTGCCAGCAGCGCTCTGATGTCCTACGAGCAGTACTTC
TRBV2	NA	TRBJ2-1	NA	CASSEALRGSNEQFF	TGTGCCAGCAGTGAAGCGCTAAGAGGTTCCAATGAGCAGTTCTTC
TRBV7-6	NA	TRBJ1-5	TRBD1	CASSLAGGLINQPQHF	TGTGCCAGCAGCTTGGCAGGGGGCCTTATCAATCAGCCCCAGCATTTT